A selection of T cell receptor beta chains follows, all from one sample in a study of blood T cell repertoires in COVID-19. Measured with immunoSEQ multiplex PCR; TCRdb has only the in-frame clones, and not every one. The table shows some 670,000 clones, with 85% to 90% occurring only once. The sequencing input was peripheral blood. These receptors all stem from a woman aged 18-29 years with acute or convalescent COVID-19. CDR3s include the opening cysteine and the closing phenylalanine or tryptophan. Each record gives: V gene, D gene, CDR3 protein. A D gene is named only where the DNA matches it firmly.

>TRBV24-1|TRBD1
CATSDGQGLSEAFF
>TRBV5-1|NA
CASSRGGEQLNTEAFF
>TRBV6-5|TRBD1
CASSYSGQGRAPLHF
>TRBV6-5|NA
CASSYSEGREPQHF
>TRBV11-3|TRBD1
CASSRDRGPGTEAFF
>TRBV15|TRBD1
CATSRGQGGTEAFF
>TRBV4-1|NA
CASSYTGPPYTF
>TRBV11-2|TRBD1
CASSFLGTANTGELFF
>TRBV5-1|TRBD1
CASSRAGTGNGYTF
>TRBV18|NA
CASSPLTVGHKFSYEQYF
>TRBV5-6|NA
CASSFRGSYNSPLHF
>TRBV9|TRBD1
CASSPQGQGVSGYNSPLHF
>TRBV6-5|TRBD1
CASTQQGNQPQHF
>TRBV12-2|NA
CASRLARDRLRLNLSNEQFF
>TRBV3-1/TRBV3-2|TRBD2
CASSPRRLAGGLVETQYF
>TRBV19|TRBD1
CASTPGGLGGHTEAFF
>TRBV30|TRBD1
CAWGEGDRVYQPQHF
>TRBV5-6|NA
CASSLVRVSSEAFF
>TRBV14|NA
CASSQEISLSGAGFNSPLHF